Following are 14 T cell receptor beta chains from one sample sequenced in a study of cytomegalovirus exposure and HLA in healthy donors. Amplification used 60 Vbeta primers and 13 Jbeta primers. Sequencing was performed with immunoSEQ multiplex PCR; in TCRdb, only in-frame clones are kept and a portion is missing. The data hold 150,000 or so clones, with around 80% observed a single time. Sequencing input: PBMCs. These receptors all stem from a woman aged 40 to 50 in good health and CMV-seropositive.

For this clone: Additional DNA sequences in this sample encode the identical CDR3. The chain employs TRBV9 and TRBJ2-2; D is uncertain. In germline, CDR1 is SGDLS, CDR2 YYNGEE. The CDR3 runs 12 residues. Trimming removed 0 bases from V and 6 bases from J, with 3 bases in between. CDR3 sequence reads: CASSVAAGELFF. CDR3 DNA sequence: TGTGCCAGCAGCGTAGCAGCCGGGGAGCTGTTTTTT.

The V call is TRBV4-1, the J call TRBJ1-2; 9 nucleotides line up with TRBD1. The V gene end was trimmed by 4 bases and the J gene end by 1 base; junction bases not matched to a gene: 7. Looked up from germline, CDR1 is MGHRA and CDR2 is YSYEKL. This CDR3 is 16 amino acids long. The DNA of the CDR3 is TGCGCCAGCAGCCCAAGTAAGGGACAGGGTAACTATGGCTACACCTTC. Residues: CASSPSKGQGNYGYTF.

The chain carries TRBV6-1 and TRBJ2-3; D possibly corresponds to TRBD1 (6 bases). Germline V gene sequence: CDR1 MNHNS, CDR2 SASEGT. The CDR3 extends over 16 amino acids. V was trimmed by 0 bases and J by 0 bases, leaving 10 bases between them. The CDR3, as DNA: TGTGCCAGCAGTGAAGCGGGCAGGGGCAGCACAGATACGCAGTATTTT. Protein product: CASSEAGRGSTDTQYF.

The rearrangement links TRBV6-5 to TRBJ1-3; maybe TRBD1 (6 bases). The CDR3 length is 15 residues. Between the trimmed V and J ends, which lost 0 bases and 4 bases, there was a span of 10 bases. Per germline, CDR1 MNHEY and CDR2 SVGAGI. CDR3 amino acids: CASSYSGGQGNTIYF. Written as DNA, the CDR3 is TGTGCCAGCAGTTACTCGGGGGGGCAAGGAAACACCATATATTTT.

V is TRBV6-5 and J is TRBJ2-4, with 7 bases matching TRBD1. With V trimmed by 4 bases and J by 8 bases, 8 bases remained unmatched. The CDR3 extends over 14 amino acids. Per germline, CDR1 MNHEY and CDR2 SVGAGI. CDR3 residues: CASSSIDRADIQYF. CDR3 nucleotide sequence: TGTGCCAGCAGTTCGATCGACAGGGCCGACATTCAGTACTTC.

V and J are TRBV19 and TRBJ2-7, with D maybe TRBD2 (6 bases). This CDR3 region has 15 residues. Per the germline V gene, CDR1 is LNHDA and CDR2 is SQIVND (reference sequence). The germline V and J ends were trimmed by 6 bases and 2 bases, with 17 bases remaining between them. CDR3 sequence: CASSLNAGRTYEQYF. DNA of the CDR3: TGTGCCAGTAGCCTCAACGCGGGGCGAACCTACGAGCAGTACTTC.

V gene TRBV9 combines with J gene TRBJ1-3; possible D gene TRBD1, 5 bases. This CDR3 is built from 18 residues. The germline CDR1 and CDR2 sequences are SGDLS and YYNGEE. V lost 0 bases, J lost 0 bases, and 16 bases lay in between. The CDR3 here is CASSVAPQGTGSGNTIYF. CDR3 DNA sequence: TGTGCCAGCAGCGTAGCTCCGCAGGGAACCGGCTCTGGAAACACCATATATTTT.

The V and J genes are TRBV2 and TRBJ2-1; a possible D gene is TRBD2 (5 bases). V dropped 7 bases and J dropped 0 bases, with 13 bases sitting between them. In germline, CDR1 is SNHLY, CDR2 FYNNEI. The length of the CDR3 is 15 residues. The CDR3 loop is CASNGRGSSYNEQFF. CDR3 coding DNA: TGTGCCAGCAACGGTCGGGGTAGCTCCTACAATGAGCAGTTCTTC.

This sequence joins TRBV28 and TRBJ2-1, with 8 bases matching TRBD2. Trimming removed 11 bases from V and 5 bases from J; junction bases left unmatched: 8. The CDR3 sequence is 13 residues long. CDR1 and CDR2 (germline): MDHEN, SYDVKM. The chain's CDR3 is CAARGGGNNEQFF. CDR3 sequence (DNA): TGTGCCGCTCGGGGCGGGGGGAACAATGAGCAGTTCTTC.

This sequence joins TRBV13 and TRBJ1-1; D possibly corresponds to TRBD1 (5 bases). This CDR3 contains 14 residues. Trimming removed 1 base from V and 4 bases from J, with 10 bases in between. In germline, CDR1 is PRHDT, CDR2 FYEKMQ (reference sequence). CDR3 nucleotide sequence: TGTGCCAGCAGCTTAGCGCAGGGTGCCACTGAAGCTTTCTTT. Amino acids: CASSLAQGATEAFF.

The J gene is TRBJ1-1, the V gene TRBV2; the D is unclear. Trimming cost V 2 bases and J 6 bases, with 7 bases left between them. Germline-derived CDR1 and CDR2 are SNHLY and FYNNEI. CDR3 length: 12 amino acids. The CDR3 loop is CASSEIESEAFF. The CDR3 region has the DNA TGTGCCAGCAGTGAAATTGAGTCTGAAGCTTTCTTT.

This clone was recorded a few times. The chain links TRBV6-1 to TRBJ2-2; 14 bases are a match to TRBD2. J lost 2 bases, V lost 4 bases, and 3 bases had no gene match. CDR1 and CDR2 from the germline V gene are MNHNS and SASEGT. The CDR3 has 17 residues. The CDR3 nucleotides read TGTGCCAGCAGTGCGACTAGCGGGGGGGCCAACACCGGGGAGCTGTTTTTT. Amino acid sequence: CASSATSGGANTGELFF.

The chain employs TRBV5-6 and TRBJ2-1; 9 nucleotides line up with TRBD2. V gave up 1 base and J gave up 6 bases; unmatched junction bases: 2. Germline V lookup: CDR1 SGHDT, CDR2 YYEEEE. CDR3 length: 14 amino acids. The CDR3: CASSLPSGVNEQFF. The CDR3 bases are TGTGCCAGCAGCTTGCCTAGCGGGGTCAATGAGCAGTTCTTC.

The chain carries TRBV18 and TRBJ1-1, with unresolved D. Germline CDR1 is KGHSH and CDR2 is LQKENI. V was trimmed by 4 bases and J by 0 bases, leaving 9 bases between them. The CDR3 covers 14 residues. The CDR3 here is CASSQTNMNTEAFF. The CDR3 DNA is TGTGCCAGCTCACAGACAAACATGAACACTGAAGCTTTCTTT.